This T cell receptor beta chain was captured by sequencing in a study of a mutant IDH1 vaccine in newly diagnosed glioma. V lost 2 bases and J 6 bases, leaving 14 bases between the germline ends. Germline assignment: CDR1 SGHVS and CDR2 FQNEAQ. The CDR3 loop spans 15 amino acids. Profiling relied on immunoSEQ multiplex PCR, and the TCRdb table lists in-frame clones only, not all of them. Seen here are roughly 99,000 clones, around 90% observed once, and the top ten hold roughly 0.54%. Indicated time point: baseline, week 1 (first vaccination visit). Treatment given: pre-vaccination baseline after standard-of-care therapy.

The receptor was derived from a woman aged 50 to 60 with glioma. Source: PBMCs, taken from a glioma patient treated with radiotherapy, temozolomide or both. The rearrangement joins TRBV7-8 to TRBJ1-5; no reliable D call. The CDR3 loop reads CASSLSLGLTQPQHF. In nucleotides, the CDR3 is TGTGCCAGCAGCTTATCCTTAGGACTTACTCAGCCCCAGCATTTT.